Below are 3 T cell receptor beta chains sequenced from a single sample in a study of cytomegalovirus exposure and HLA in healthy donors. Assay: immunoSEQ multiplex PCR; the TCRdb copy retains only in-frame clones and omits some. The data contain roughly 130,000 clones, roughly 86% of them singletons. The sequenced material came from PBMCs. These receptors originate from a woman aged 30 to 39 in good health and CMV-seronegative.

The V call is TRBV5-6, the J call TRBJ1-2; unclear D gene. Trimming took 5 bases from V and 6 from J, leaving 14 bases between them. Germline assignment: CDR1 SGHDT and CDR2 YYEEEE. The CDR3 extends over 13 amino acids. The CDR3 spells CASRQWPNDGYTF. The CDR3 DNA follows: TGTGCCAGCAGGCAGTGGCCCAACGATGGCTACACCTTC. The whole variable domain, remainder taken from reference TRBV5-6 and TRBJ1-2, is DAGVTQSPTHLIKTRGQQVTLRCSPKSGHDTVSWYQQALGQGPQFIFQYYEEEERQRGNFPDRFSGHQFPNYSSELNVNALLLGDSALYLCASRQWPNDGYTFGSGTRLTVV.

The rearrangement links TRBV29-1 to TRBJ2-5, with D possibly being TRBD1 (5 bases). Per the germline V gene, CDR1 is SQVTM and CDR2 is ANQGSEA. The CDR3 runs 12 residues. V lost 4 bases and J lost 4, with 10 bases in between. The CDR3 DNA reads as TGCAGCGTTGTTTCGCAGGGAGAGACCCAGTACTTC. It translates to CSVVSQGETQYF. The full variable domain, its missing parts supplied by reference TRBV29-1 and TRBJ2-5, is SAVISQKPSRDICQRGTSLTIQCQVDSQVTMMFWYRQQPGQSLTLIATANQGSEATYESGFVIDKFPISRPNLTFSTLTVSNMSPEDSSIYLCSVVSQGETQYFGPGTRLLVL.

The chain employs TRBV19 and TRBJ1-5; the D gene is possibly TRBD1 (5 bases). This CDR3 spans 15 amino acids. Germline-derived CDR1 and CDR2 are LNHDA and SQIVND (reference sequence). Between the trimmed V and J ends, which lost 3 bases and 6 bases, there was a span of 15 bases. The CDR3 DNA sequence: TGTGCCAGTAGTATGGCCGGGAGGGGAGGTCAGCCCCAGCATTTT. Amino acids: CASSMAGRGGQPQHF.